Detailed here is one T cell receptor beta chain. This sample is part of a study of blood T cell repertoires in COVID-19. The overall study: The origin of the acute and convalescent COVID-19 samples was the United States, Italy and Spain. PBMCs, B-cell-depleted T cells, or T cells provided the cDNA or gDNA that made up the material.

Under the authors' procedure: Amplification of reference gene primers provided the estimated nucleated cell counts. The data were produced by immunoSEQ multiplex PCR, yet TCRdb's version contains in-frame clones alone and is incomplete. For V, J and clone size, that table is used; D and trimming come from the DNA. The sample yields about 250,000 clones, nearly 90% seen once. There are 11 residues in the CDR3. Germline V gives CDR1 ENHRY, CDR2 SYGVKD. Trimming pared 6 bases from V and 2 bases from J, leaving 4 bases between. The chain uses TRBV10-3 and TRBJ1-1, with D uncertain. The sequenced sample was peripheral blood. This receptor was obtained from a man younger than 30 with active or convalescent COVID-19. The CDR3 DNA sequence: TGTGCCATCAGAACTAACACTGAAGCTTTCTTT. Translation gives CAIRTNTEAFF.